Included here is one T cell receptor beta chain sequence, with context. This entry comes from a study of blood T cell repertoires in COVID-19. Using immunoSEQ multiplex PCR, the repertoire was profiled, and TCRdb retains in-frame clones only, with some absent. Here the sample spans about 370,000 clones, 80% to 90% being singletons. Sequencing input: peripheral blood. The sequence was obtained from a woman in her thirties with COVID-19, enrolled during active disease.

As DNA, the CDR3 is TGCAGTGCTAGTATCAAAGATACGCAGTATTTT. Translated: CSASIKDTQYF. The chain combines TRBV20-1 with TRBJ2-3; D gene uncertain. The germline V and J ends were trimmed by 3 bases and 5 bases, with 6 bases remaining between them. The CDR3 is 11 amino acids. The germline V gene has CDR1 DFQATT and CDR2 SNEGSKA (reference sequence).